What follows are 7 T cell receptor beta chains derived from one specimen sequenced in a study of cytomegalovirus exposure and HLA in healthy donors. Primers for the PCR totalled 60 Vbeta and 13 Jbeta. Some clones are missing from TCRdb's copy, which holds only in-frame ones; the method was immunoSEQ multiplex PCR. The sample comprises over 75,000 clones, over 8% of which are singletons, and 5.1% rests with the top ten. Input material: PBMCs. These TCRs come from a man aged 50 to 60 in good health and CMV-seropositive.

CDR3 sequence: CASSRRGRTEAFF. As DNA, the CDR3 is TGTGCCAGCAGTCGGAGGGGGCGTACTGAAGCTTTCTTT. This chain uses TRBV2 with TRBJ1-1, with TRBD1 matching 7 bases. The CDR3 runs to 13 residues. Germline V CDR1 and CDR2: SNHLY, FYNNEI. V gave up 5 bases and J gave up 5 bases; unmatched junction bases: 5.

This clone was picked up a small number of times. The V gene is TRBV5-1, the J gene TRBJ2-7; D possibly corresponds to TRBD2 (5 bases). Trimming stripped 4 bases from V and 12 bases from J, with 29 bases between. This CDR3 is 16 amino acids long. Germline assignment: CDR1 SGHRS and CDR2 YFSETQ. The CDR3 spells CASSPSGALSQVRGYF. The CDR3 nucleotides are TGCGCCAGCAGCCCCTCAGGAGCTTTGAGTCAGGTTCGGGGGTACTTC.

This clone showed up just a few times. V is TRBV2 and J is TRBJ2-7; 8 positions match TRBD2. The ends lost 5 bases at V and 4 bases at J; junction bases unmatched: 10. The germline V gene encodes CDR1 SNHLY and CDR2 FYNNEI. The CDR3 contains 15 residues. The CDR3 is CASSPRSGSLYEQYF. The CDR3 nucleotides read TGTGCCAGCAGTCCCCGAAGCGGGAGTTTGTACGAGCAGTACTTC. The variable domain in full, with the rest retrieved from reference TRBV2 and TRBJ2-7, is EPEVTQTPSHQVTQMGQEVILRCVPISNHLYFYWYRQILGQKVEFLVSFYNNEISEKSEIFDDQFSVERPDGSNFTLKIRSTKLEDSAMYFCASSPRSGSLYEQYFGPGTRLTVT.

The rearrangement uses TRBV7-8 and TRBJ1-5; 7 bases map to TRBD1. This CDR3 is 16 amino acids long. The junction had 3 bases not matched to a gene; V was cut back by 1 base and J by 0 bases. Germline V gives CDR1 SGHVS, CDR2 FQNEAQ. The chain's CDR3 is CASSLVGQFSNQPQHF. The CDR3, as DNA: TGTGCCAGCAGCTTAGTGGGACAGTTTAGCAATCAGCCCCAGCATTTT.

The chain recombines TRBV9 with TRBJ1-6; 8 nucleotides align to TRBD1. The CDR3 spans 14 residues. Unmatched junction bases numbered 5, after V lost 3 bases and J lost 9 bases. Germline CDR1 reads SGDLS; CDR2 reads YYNGEE. The DNA for the CDR3 is TGTGCCAGCAGCGGGGGGACAGGCGTTTCACCCCTCCACTTT. Its translation: CASSGGTGVSPLHF.

The chain combines TRBV11-2 with TRBJ2-2; a weak D match, TRBD2 (6 bases). Trimming removed 3 bases from V and 0 bases from J, with 14 bases in between. Germline CDR1 and CDR2: SGHAT and FQNNGV. The CDR3 extends over 17 amino acids. CDR3 loop: CASSLGTYGANTGELFF. The CDR3 DNA sequence: TGTGCCAGCAGCTTGGGGACTTACGGGGCGAACACCGGGGAGCTGTTTTTT.

The chain combines TRBV28 with TRBJ1-2; 8 bases agree with TRBD1. The CDR3 is made up of 15 amino acids. The J segment lost 1 base and the V segment lost 5 bases, leaving 6 bases of the junction unmatched. Germline V lookup: CDR1 MDHEN, CDR2 SYDVKM. The CDR3 region has the DNA TGTGCCAGCAGTCATCAGGGGGCGGGTAACTATGGCTACACCTTC. Translation gives CASSHQGAGNYGYTF.